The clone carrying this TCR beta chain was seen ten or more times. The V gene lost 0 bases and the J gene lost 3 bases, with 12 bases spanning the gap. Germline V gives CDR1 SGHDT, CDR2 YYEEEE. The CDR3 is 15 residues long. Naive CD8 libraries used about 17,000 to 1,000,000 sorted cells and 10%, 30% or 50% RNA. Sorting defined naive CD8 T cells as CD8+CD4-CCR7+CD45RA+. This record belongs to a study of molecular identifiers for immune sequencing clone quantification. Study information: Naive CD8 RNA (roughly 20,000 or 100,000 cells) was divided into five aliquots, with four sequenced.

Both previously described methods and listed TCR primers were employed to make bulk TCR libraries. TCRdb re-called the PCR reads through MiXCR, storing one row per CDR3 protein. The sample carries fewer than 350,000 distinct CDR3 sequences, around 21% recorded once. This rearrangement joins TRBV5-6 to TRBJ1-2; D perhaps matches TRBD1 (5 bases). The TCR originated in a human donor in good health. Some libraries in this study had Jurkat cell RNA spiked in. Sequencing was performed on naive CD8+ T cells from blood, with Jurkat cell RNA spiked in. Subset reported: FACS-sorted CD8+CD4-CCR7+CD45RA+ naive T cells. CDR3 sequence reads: CASSLGVQAHYGYTF. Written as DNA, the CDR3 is TGTGCCAGCAGCTTGGGCGTACAGGCACACTATGGCTACACCTTC.